This TCR beta chain was retrieved from a study of cytomegalovirus exposure and HLA in healthy donors. The table came from immunoSEQ multiplex PCR; TCRdb's copy has only in-frame clones and leaves some out. Counted here are 140,000 or so clones, approximately 90% occurring once; the ten biggest clones make up approximately 0.7%. This CDR3 comprises 12 residues. The ends were cut back, 3 bases at V and 5 bases at J, with 7 bases in the middle. Germline CDR1 is MNHNS and CDR2 is SASEGT. A word on this clone: Its antigen is unknown.

Findings and limits, study-wide: A list of 164 TCR beta chains associated with cytomegalovirus was given. The tendency of first-cohort TCR clusters to co-occur in the 95 to 150 validation repertoires was the finding of a later analysis. High sensitivity and specificity were reportedly achieved when the classifier diagnosed cytomegalovirus status.

The J gene is TRBJ1-2, the V gene TRBV6-1, with D possibly matching TRBD1 (6 bases). This sequence was found in a man between 18 and 29 years old in good health and CMV-seronegative. The sequencing sample was made of PBMCs. Here the CDR3 reads CASSDQGYGYTF. CDR3 sequence (DNA): TGTGCCAGCAGTGACCAGGGGTATGGCTACACCTTC.